The table lists the clone carrying this T cell receptor beta chain with a few counts. The antigen remains unidentified. After removal of 5 bases from V and 3 bases from J, the junction contained 7 bases not matched to a gene. Germline CDR1 reads SGHTA; CDR2 reads FQGNSA. The CDR3 length is 18 residues. The data are from a study of early stage breast cancer tumors. Across the study: Of approximately 16 invasive breast tumors, fewer than 13 were hormone receptor-positive, HER2-negative. Average read coverage per sample was 9 to 10-fold. Among about twelve ER+/PR+/HER2- tumors, eight were ductal, four lobular.

General study results and limits: Unsorted bulk genomic DNA sequencing lacked pairing and functional marker data.

The assay was immunoSEQ multiplex PCR, and TCRdb's table has in-frame clones only and misses some. The profile covers fewer than 70,000 clones, with 75% to 90% appearing a single time and approximately 4.5% taken by the ten largest. The rearrangement joins TRBV7-2 to TRBJ2-1, with 16 bases lining up with TRBD2. The sample was blood. This receptor was taken from a person aged 40-50 years with breast cancer. CDR3 sequence reads: CASSHGTSGRVRYNEQFF. The CDR3 DNA reads TGTGCCAGCAGCCATGGGACTAGCGGGAGGGTACGCTACAATGAGCAGTTCTTC. Combining the CDR3 with reference TRBV7-2 and TRBJ2-1 gives the whole variable domain GAGVSQSPSNKVTEKGKDVELRCDPISGHTALYWYRQSLGQGLEFLIYFQGNSAPDKSGLPSDRFSAERTGGSVSTLTIQRTQQEDSAVYLCASSHGTSGRVRYNEQFFGPGTRLTVL.